The clone carrying this T cell receptor (beta chain) occurred many times. One end of the junction varies from germline; a read error may be responsible. The CDR3 has 15 residues. Germline values: CDR1 LGHNT, CDR2 FRNRAP. The source of the sample is a study of Graves' ophthalmopathy and Graves' hyperthyroidism. For repertoire sequencing, the TCR beta CDR3 regions were amplified from RNA transcripts. The first-round RT-PCR employed HTBI primers together with the Qiagen OneStep RT-PCR kit. A multiplex PCR was then performed as the second round. Via MiXCR, TCRdb re-called the multiplex PCR reads, giving one row per CDR3 protein. The sample holds about 400,000 distinct CDR3 sequences, 15% seen once. In this cohort, patients with other autoimmune diseases, uncontrolled infections, pregnancy or lactation were excluded.

This chain links TRBV12-5 with TRBJ2-4; possibly TRBD1 for D (5 bases). Sequences were obtained from peripheral blood. This clonotype was obtained from a woman between 18 and 29 years old with stable Graves' hyperthyroidism. CDR3 sequence reads: CASAPLQGNKNIKYF. For the CDR3, the DNA is TGTGCTAGTGCCCCATTGCAGGGAAACAAAAACATTAAGTACTTC.